The 17 T cell receptor beta chains below come from one sample, sequenced in a study of neurological immune-mediated disorders. A single record per CDR3 protein comes from TCRdb applying MiXCR to the 5' RACE reads. The sample has tens of thousands of distinct CDR3 sequences, approximately 10% seen once. Material: PBMCs. The receptors stem from a woman aged 25 to 39 with HTLV-1-associated myelopathy (HAM/TSP).

This clonotype was detected many times. The chain has TRBV5-1 and TRBJ2-1, with D hard to call. With 5 bases removed from V and 0 bases from J, the gap between germline ends came to 18 bases. Germline V gene sequence: CDR1 SGHRS, CDR2 YFSETQ. This CDR3 has 17 residues. CDR3: CASSLSRTPSSYNEQFF. As DNA, the CDR3 is TGCGCCAGCAGTCTTTCTCGCACCCCGAGCTCCTACAATGAGCAGTTCTTC.

This rearrangement joins TRBV7-7 to TRBJ2-1; D is uncertain. V was trimmed by 0 bases and J by 7 bases, leaving 7 bases between them. The length of the CDR3 is 13 residues. In germline, CDR1 is SSHAT, CDR2 FNYEAQ (reference sequence). In DNA, the CDR3 is TGTGCCAGCAGCTTAGCGTTGGGAAATGAGCAGTTCTTC. Protein product: CASSLALGNEQFF.

This clonotype was recorded many times. The genes are TRBV20-1 and TRBJ1-1, with TRBD1 matching 8 bases. CDR3 length: 15 amino acids. Germline assignment: CDR1 DFQATT and CDR2 SNEGSKA (reference sequence). J lost 3 bases, V lost 4 bases, and 10 bases had no gene match. DNA of the CDR3: TGCAGTGCTAACCGGGACAGGATCGTGCACACTGAAGCTTTCTTT. Its translation is CSANRDRIVHTEAFF.

Many counts were recorded for this clonotype. V gene TRBV7-8 combines with J gene TRBJ1-6, with D tentatively TRBD1 (5 bases). The V and J ends lost 5 bases and 9 bases respectively, with 20 bases between them. The germline CDR1 and CDR2 sequences are SGHVS and FQNEAQ. The CDR3 consists of 16 residues. The CDR3 here is CASSVDEGIKSSPLHF. The DNA of the CDR3 is TGTGCCAGCAGCGTTGACGAGGGGATCAAGAGTTCACCCCTCCACTTT.

This clonotype was seen at least ten times. V gene TRBV5-6 combines with J gene TRBJ1-2; no clear D gene. The CDR3 is made up of 15 amino acids. Trimming removed 7 bases from V and 4 bases from J, with 20 bases in between. CDR1 and CDR2 (germline): SGHDT, YYEEEE. CDR3 protein: CASSVTARNPYGYTF. For the CDR3, the DNA is TGTGCCAGCTCGGTCACCGCGCGGAACCCCTATGGCTACACCTTC.

The table lists this clonotype with many counts. The chain couples TRBV20-1 to TRBJ1-5; 8 bases are a match to TRBD1. The CDR3 is 15 residues long. V shed 6 bases and J 1 base; nucleotides not matched to a gene: 8. Germline V lookup: CDR1 DFQATT, CDR2 SNEGSKA (reference sequence). In DNA, the CDR3 is TGCAGTGCAACGCAGCACAGGGGGAGCAATCAGCCCCAGCATTTT. It specifies CSATQHRGSNQPQHF.

This clonotype was seen many times. This chain connects TRBV7-6 to TRBJ1-1; D unresolved. CDR3 length equals 19 residues. The germline V gene has CDR1 SGHVS and CDR2 FNYEAQ. Trimming cost V 2 bases and J 0 bases, with 22 bases left between them. The CDR3 loop reads CASSLSPLKTSLLNTEAFF. The CDR3 DNA reads as TGTGCCAGCAGCTTATCCCCCCTCAAAACCTCCCTGCTGAACACTGAAGCTTTCTTT.

This clonotype was seen at least ten times. CDR3 DNA: TGTGCCAGCAGCCAAGATGCAGGGGCGCCTGACTATGGCTACACCTTC. It is translated as CASSQDAGAPDYGYTF. The gene calls are TRBV3-1 and TRBJ1-2; a possible D gene is TRBD1 (6 bases). V was clipped by 0 bases and J by 3 bases, with 14 bases between them. Looked up from germline, CDR1 is LGHDT and CDR2 is YNNKEL (reference sequence). This CDR3 has 16 residues.

This clonotype was counted many times. This chain uses TRBV5-6 with TRBJ1-2; 11 nucleotides line up with TRBD1. The V segment lost 4 bases and the J segment 4 bases; nucleotides outside the gene matches: 3. Germline-derived CDR1 and CDR2 are SGHDT and YYEEEE. The CDR3 totals 14 residues. The CDR3 spells CASSPGTGGYGYTF. CDR3 nucleotides: TGTGCCAGCAGCCCCGGGACAGGGGGCTATGGCTACACCTTC.

This clonotype has at least ten counts. This sequence joins TRBV20-1 and TRBJ2-7; D perhaps matches TRBD1 (6 bases). V lost 0 bases and J lost 4, with 19 bases in between. The CDR3 consists of 16 residues. Germline-derived CDR1 and CDR2 are DFQATT and SNEGSKA (reference sequence). The CDR3 bases are TGCAGTGCTAGAGACATAGGTCCCTTTCAGGGGTACGAGCAGTACTTC. It is translated as CSARDIGPFQGYEQYF.

This clonotype was observed a few times. The J gene is TRBJ1-4, the V gene TRBV5-1; 9 positions match TRBD1. Looked up from germline, CDR1 is SGHRS and CDR2 is YFSETQ. This CDR3 has 15 residues. J gave up 3 bases and V 4 bases, and 4 bases lay outside the gene matches. CDR3: CASSLTGGPNEKLFF. The CDR3 DNA sequence: TGCGCCAGCAGCCTAACAGGGGGCCCTAATGAAAAACTGTTTTTT.

This clonotype appeared many times. The chain employs TRBV2 and TRBJ2-7; D unresolved. Trimming cost V 7 bases and J 4 bases, with 8 bases left between them. The CDR3 loop spans 11 amino acids. CDR1 SNHLY and CDR2 FYNNEI come from the germline V gene. CDR3 nucleotide sequence: TGTGCCAGCAAATGGGATTACGAGCAGTACTTC. Amino acids: CASKWDYEQYF.

This clonotype was observed many times. V gene TRBV20-1 combines with J gene TRBJ2-1, with 10 bases lining up with TRBD2. Germline values: CDR1 DFQATT, CDR2 SNEGSKA (reference sequence). The CDR3 length is 14 residues. V was pared by 2 bases and J by 4 bases, with 2 bases of the junction left unmatched. The CDR3 region is CSARRTSGYNEQFF. CDR3 coding DNA: TGCAGTGCTAGACGGACTAGCGGATACAATGAGCAGTTCTTC.

This clonotype was recorded many times. V usage is TRBV20-1 and J usage is TRBJ2-3, with D perhaps TRBD2 (5 bases). Trimming shortened V by 6 bases and J by 2 bases, and 21 bases separated the two germline ends. CDR3 size: 16 residues. Germline assignment: CDR1 DFQATT and CDR2 SNEGSKA (reference sequence). As DNA, the CDR3 is TGCAGTGCGAACGACCACAGTTACGGGGACACAGATACGCAGTATTTT. Translating it yields CSANDHSYGDTDTQYF.

The chain employs TRBV20-1 and TRBJ1-5; no clear D gene. The V gene's germline CDR1 is DFQATT and CDR2 SNEGSKA (reference sequence). The CDR3 is 13 amino acids. Trimming removed 4 bases at V and 5 bases at J, with 12 bases between. DNA of the CDR3: TGCAGTGCTATATATAGTGGGGATCAGCCCCAGCATTTT. Amino acid sequence: CSAIYSGDQPQHF.

This clonotype came up many times. The rearrangement uses TRBV6-5 and TRBJ1-2; 7 bases align to TRBD1. Germline V gives CDR1 MNHEY, CDR2 SVGAGI. The junction had 6 bases not matched to a gene; V was cut back by 0 bases and J by 8 bases. The CDR3 extends over 14 amino acids. The CDR3 spells CASSYSEGARGYTF. The CDR3 coding sequence is TGTGCCAGCAGTTACTCGGAGGGGGCGAGAGGCTACACCTTC.

Concerning this clonotype: The junction departs from germline at one end; a sequencing error may be responsible. The rearrangement uses TRBV20-1 and TRBJ1-1, with D hard to call. Germline V lookup: CDR1 DFQATT, CDR2 SNEGSKA (reference sequence). The CDR3 is made up of 13 amino acids. The CDR3, as DNA: TGCAGTGCTAGAGACCACACGAACAATGAAGCTTTCTTT. This gives the protein CSARDHTNNEAFF.